There are a few counts of the clone carrying this T cell receptor beta chain. Its matching antigen is unknown. The sample belongs to a study of vaccination and CD4 T cells after COVID-19. Across the study: Overlapping peptides of the spike proteins of SARS-CoV-2, HCoV-NL63, HCoV-OC43 and HCoV-229E were used for cell stimulation. General study findings and limits: Researchers report that 304 of 307 vaccine-specific clones in convalescent patients proved spike mono-reactive.

Treatment meaning: approximately 10-day PBMC culture with coronavirus spike peptide pools or control peptides (ViraFEST assay). Cell culture was performed with two million PBMCs per well in the presence of about 11 IU/ml IL-2 and around 9 ug/ml peptide pools. At the Johns Hopkins FTIC core, DNA taken from cultured CD4+ T cells was sequenced by way of the Oncomine TCR Beta short-read assay. Using its own MiXCR run on the PCR reads, TCRdb lists one record per CDR3 protein. The sample lists over 25,000 distinct CDR3 sequences, about 60% occurring once. V lost 5 bases and J lost 0, with 3 bases in between. The CDR3 spans 12 residues. Germline CDR1 is SEHNR and CDR2 is FQNEAQ (reference sequence).

The starting material was CD4+ T cells from blood, cultured in vitro, obtained after SARS-CoV-2 vaccination. The V call is TRBV7-9, the J call TRBJ2-3, with unresolved D. The TCR was taken from a human donor who received a COVID-19 vaccine. CDR3 residues: CASSASTDTQYF. The CDR3 DNA sequence: TGTGCCAGCAGCGCTAGCACAGATACGCAGTATTTT.